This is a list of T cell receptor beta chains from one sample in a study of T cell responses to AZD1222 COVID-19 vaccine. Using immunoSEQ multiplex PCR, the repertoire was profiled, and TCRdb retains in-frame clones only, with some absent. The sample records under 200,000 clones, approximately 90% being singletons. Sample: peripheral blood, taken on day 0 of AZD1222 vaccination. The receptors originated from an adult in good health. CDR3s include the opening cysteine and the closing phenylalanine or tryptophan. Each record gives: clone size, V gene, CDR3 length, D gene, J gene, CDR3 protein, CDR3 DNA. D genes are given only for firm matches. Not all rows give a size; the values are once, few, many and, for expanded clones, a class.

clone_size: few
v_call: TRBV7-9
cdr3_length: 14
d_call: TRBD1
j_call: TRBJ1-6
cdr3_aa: CASSFTGVGSPLHF
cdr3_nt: TGTGCCAGCAGCTTTACAGGGGTGGGTTCACCCCTCCACTTT

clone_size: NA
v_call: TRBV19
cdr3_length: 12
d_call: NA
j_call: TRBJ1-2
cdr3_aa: CASRGGPRGYTF
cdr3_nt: TGTGCCAGTAGAGGGGGGCCCAGGGGCTACACCTTC

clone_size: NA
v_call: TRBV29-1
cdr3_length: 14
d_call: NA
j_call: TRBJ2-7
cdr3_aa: CSVIWGPPVREQYF
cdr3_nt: TGCAGTGTCATATGGGGACCTCCCGTGAGGGAGCAGTACTTC

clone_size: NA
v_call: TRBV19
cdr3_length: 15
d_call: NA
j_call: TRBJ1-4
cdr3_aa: CASNRALATNEKLFF
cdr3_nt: TGTGCCAGTAACAGGGCCCTGGCAACTAATGAAAAACTGTTTTTT

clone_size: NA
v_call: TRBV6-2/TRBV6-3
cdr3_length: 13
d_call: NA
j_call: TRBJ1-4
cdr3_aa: CASSLAGTQKLFF
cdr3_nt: TGTGCCAGCAGTCTAGCCGGGACTCAAAAACTGTTTTTT

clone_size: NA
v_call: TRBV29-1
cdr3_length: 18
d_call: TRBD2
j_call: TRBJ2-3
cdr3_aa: CSGLAREGTSGLEDTQYF
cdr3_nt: TGCAGCGGATTAGCGAGGGAAGGGACTAGCGGGTTAGAAGATACGCAGTATTTT

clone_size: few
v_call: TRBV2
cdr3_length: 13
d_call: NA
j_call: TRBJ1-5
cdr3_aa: CASSGAGYMSQHF
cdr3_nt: TGTGCCAGCAGTGGGGCAGGGTATATGTCCCAGCATTTT

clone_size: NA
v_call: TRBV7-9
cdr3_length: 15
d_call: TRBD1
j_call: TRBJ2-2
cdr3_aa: CATRMGQDYTGELFF
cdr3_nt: TGTGCCACCAGAATGGGACAGGACTACACCGGGGAGCTGTTTTTT

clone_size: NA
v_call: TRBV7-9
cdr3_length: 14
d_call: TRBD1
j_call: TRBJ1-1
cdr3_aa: CASSLRAGGIEAFF
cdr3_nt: TGTGCCAGCAGCTTACGGGCAGGGGGCATTGAAGCTTTCTTT

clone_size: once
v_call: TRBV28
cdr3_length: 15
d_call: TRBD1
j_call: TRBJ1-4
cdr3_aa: CASSPVGTGNEKLFF
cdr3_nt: TGTGCCAGCAGTCCCGTGGGGACAGGGAATGAAAAACTGTTTTTT

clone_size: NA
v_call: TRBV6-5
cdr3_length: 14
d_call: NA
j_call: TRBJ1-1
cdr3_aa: CASSYSQGNTEAFF
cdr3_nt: TGTGCCAGCAGTTACTCACAGGGGAACACTGAAGCTTTCTTT

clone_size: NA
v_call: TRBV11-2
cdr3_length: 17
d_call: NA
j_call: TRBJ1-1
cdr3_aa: CASSLDGWPGTNTEAFF
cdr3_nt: TGTGCCAGCAGCTTAGATGGATGGCCCGGGACGAACACTGAAGCTTTCTTT

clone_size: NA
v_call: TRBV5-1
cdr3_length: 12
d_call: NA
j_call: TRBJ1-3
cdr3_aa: CASSPGGDTIYF
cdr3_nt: TGCGCCAGCAGCCCTGGGGGAGACACCATATATTTT

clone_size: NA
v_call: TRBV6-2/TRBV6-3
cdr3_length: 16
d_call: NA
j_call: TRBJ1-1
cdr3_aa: CASSYNSTDRSHIAFF
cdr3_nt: TGTGCCAGCAGTTACAATTCGACCGACAGATCCCATATAGCTTTCTTT

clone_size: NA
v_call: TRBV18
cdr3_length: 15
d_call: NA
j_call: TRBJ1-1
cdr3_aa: CASSPNMQGRTEAFF
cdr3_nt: TGTGCCAGCTCACCAAACATGCAGGGTAGGACTGAAGCTTTCTTT

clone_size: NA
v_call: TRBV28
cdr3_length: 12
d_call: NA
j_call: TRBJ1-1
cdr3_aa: CASSFSDREAFF
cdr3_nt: TGTGCCAGCAGTTTCTCGGACCGAGAAGCTTTCTTT

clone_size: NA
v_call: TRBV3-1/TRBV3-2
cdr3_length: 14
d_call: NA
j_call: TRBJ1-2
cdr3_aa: CASSQLGAAYGYTF
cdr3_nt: TGTGCCAGCAGCCAACTGGGGGCAGCTTATGGCTACACCTTC

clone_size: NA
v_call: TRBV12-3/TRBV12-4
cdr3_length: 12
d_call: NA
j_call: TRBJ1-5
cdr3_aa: CASRRGNQPQHF
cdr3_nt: TGTGCCAGCAGAAGGGGCAATCAGCCCCAGCATTTT

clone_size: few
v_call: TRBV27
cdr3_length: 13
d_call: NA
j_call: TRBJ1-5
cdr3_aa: CASSFDPGKPQHF
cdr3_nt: TGTGCCAGCAGTTTTGACCCTGGGAAGCCCCAGCATTTT

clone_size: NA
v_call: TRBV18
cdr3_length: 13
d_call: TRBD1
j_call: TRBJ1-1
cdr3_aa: CASSLGTDTEAFF
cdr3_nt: TGTGCCAGCTCACTCGGGACAGACACTGAAGCTTTCTTT

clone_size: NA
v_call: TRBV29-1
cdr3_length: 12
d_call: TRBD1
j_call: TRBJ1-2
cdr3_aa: CSALGQGYGYTF
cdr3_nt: TGCAGCGCCCTCGGACAGGGTTATGGCTACACCTTC

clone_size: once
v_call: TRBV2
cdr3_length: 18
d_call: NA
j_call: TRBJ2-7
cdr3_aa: CASSEGQQPPKGTYEQYF
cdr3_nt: TGTGCCAGCAGTGAGGGGCAACAACCTCCCAAAGGGACCTACGAGCAGTACTTC

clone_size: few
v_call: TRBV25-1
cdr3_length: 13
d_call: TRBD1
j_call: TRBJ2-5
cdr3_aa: CASSVDRVQTQYF
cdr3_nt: TGTGCCAGCAGCGTCGACAGGGTACAGACCCAGTACTTC

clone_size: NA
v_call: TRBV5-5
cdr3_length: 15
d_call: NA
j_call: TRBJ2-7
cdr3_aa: CASSLLVSDSHEQYF
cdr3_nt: TGTGCCAGCAGCTTGTTAGTTTCGGACAGTCACGAGCAGTACTTC

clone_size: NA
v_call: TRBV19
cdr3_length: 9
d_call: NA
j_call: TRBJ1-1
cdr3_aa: CASSPPAFF
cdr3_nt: TGTGCCAGTAGCCCCCCAGCTTTCTTT

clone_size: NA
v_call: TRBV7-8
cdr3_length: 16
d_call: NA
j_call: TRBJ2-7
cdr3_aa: CASSFLRTGKGYEQYF
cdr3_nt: TGTGCCAGCAGCTTTCTACGGACCGGGAAGGGGTACGAGCAGTACTTC